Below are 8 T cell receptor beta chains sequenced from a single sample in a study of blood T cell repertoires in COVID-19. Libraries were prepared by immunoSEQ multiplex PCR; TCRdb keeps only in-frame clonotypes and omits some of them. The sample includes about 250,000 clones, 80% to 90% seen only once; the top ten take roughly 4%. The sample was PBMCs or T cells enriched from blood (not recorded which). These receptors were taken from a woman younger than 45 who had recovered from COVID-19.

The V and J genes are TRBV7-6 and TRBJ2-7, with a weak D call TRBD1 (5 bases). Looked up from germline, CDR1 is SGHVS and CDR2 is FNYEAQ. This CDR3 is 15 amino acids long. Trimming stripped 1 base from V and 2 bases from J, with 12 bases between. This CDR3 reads CASSLEWTRPYEQYF. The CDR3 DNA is TGTGCCAGCAGCTTAGAGTGGACAAGACCCTACGAGCAGTACTTC.

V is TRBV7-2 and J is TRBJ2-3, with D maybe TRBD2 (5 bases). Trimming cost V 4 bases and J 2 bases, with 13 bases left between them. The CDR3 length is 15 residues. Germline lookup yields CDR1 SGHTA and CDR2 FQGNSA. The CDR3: CASSSPGSPTDTQYF. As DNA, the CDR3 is TGTGCCAGCAGCTCCCCGGGATCACCCACAGATACGCAGTATTTT. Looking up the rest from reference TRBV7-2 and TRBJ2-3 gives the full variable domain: GAGVSQSPSNKVTEKGKDVELRCDPISGHTALYWYRQSLGQGLEFLIYFQGNSAPDKSGLPSDRFSAERTGGSVSTLTIQRTQQEDSAVYLCASSSPGSPTDTQYFGPGTRLTVL.

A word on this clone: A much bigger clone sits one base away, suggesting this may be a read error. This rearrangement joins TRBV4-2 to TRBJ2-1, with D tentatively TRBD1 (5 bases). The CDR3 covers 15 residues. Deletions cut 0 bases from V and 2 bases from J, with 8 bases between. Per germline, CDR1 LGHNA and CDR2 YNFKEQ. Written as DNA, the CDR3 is TGTGCCAGCAGCCAAGACAGGGATACCTACAATGAGCAGTTCTTC. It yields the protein CASSQDRDTYNEQFF.

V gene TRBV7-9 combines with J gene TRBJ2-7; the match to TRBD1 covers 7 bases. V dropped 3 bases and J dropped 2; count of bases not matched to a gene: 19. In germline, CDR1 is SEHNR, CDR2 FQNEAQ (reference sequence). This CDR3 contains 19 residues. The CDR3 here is CASSFNPRKDRRTPYEQYF. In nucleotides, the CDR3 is TGTGCCAGCAGCTTTAACCCCCGGAAGGACAGGCGAACCCCCTACGAGCAGTACTTC.

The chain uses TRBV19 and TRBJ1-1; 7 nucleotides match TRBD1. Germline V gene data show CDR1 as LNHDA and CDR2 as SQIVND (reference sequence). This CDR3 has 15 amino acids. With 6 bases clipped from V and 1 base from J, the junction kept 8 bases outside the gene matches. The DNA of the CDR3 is TGTGCCAGTAGCAGGATAGGACAGGCGAACACTGAAGCTTTCTTT. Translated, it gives CASSRIGQANTEAFF. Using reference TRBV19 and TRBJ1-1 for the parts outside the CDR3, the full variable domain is DGGITQSPKYLFRKEGQNVTLSCEQNLNHDAMYWYRQDPGQGLRLIYYSQIVNDFQKGDIAEGYSVSREKKESFPLTVTSAQKNPTAFYLCASSRIGQANTEAFFGQGTRLTVV.

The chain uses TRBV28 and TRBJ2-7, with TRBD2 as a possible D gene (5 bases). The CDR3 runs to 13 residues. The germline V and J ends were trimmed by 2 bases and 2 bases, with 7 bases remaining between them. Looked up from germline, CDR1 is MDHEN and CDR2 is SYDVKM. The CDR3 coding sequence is TGTGCCAGCAGTTTACAGACTACCTACGAGCAGTACTTC. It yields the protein CASSLQTTYEQYF. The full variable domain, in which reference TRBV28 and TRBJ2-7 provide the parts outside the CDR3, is DVKVTQSSRYLVKRTGEKVFLECVQDMDHENMFWYRQDPGLGLRLIYFSYDVKMKEKGDIPEGYSVSREKKERFSLILESASTNQTSMYLCASSLQTTYEQYFGPGTRLTVT.

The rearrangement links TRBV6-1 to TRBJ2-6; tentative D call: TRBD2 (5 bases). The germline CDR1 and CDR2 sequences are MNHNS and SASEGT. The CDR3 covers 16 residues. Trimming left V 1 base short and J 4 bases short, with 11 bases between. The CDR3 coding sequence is TGTGCCAGCAGTGAAGGGAGGATCTCAGGGGCCAACGTCCTGACTTTC. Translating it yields CASSEGRISGANVLTF.

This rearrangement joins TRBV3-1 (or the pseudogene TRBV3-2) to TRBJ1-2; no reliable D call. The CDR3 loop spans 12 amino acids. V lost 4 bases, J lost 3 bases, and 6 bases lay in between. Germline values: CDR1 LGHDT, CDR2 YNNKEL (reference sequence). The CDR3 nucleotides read TGTGCCAGCAGCCGTACGGACTATGGCTACACCTTC. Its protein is CASSRTDYGYTF.